This T cell receptor (beta chain) was sequenced for a study of blood T cell repertoires in COVID-19. Study details: COVID-19 samples, acute and convalescent, were from the United States, Italy and Spain.

Original handling: Reference gene primer amplification yielded estimated nucleated cell counts. The method was immunoSEQ multiplex PCR; TCRdb's version includes in-frame clones alone and lacks a portion of them. V, J and clone size derive from that table, while D and trimming were established from the DNA sequence. The sample has under 400,000 clones, roughly nine tenths seen once. CDR3 length: 15 amino acids. The V end was cut by 1 base, the J end by 1 base, with 8 bases between. Germline V lookup: CDR1 SGHNT, CDR2 YYREEE (reference sequence). Seattle enrolled patients during active infection and tracked them longitudinally.

The chain combines TRBV5-4 with TRBJ2-2; a possible D gene is TRBD1 (6 bases). The material sequenced was peripheral blood. This sequence originates from a woman in her fifties or sixties with COVID-19, enrolled during active disease. As DNA, the CDR3 is TGTGCCAGCAGCTTGCAGGGGCTGAACACCGGGGAGCTGTTTTTT. Translated, it gives CASSLQGLNTGELFF.